This T cell receptor (beta chain) was captured by sequencing in a study of PD-L1 blockade in urothelial cancer. Clones were read by immunoSEQ multiplex PCR, and TCRdb kept only the in-frame ones, dropping some. The table lists tens of thousands of clones, 80% to 90% of them singletons. CDR1 is SGHNT, CDR2 YYREEE, per germline (reference sequence). CDR3 size: 14 residues. Between the trimmed V and J ends, which lost 4 bases and 9 bases, there was a span of 20 bases. Time point: pretreatment peripheral blood. The sample here was PBMCs, taken around atezolizumab (anti-PD-L1) treatment. The V and J genes are TRBV5-4 and TRBJ2-7; D not resolved. This TCR was recovered from a man between 65 and 80 years old with urothelial cancer. Here the CDR3 reads CASSPSTTLLGQYF. In DNA, the CDR3 is TGTGCCAGCAGCCCGAGCACTACCCTACTCGGGCAGTACTTC.